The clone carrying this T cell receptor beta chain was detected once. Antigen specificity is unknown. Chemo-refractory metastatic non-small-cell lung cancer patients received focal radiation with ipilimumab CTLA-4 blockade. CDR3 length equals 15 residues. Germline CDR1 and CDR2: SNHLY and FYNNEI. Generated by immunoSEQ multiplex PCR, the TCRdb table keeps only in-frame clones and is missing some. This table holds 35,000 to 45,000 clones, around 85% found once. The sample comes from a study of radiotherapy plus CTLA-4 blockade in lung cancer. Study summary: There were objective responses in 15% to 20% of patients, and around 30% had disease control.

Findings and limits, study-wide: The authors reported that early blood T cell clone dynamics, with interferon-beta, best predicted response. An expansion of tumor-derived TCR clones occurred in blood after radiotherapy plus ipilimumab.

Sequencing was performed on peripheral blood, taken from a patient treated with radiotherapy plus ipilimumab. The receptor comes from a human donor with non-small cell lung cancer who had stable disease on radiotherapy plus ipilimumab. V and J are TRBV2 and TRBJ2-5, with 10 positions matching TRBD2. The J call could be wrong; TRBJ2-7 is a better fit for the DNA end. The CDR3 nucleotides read TGTGCCAGCAGTGAAGCGGGACTAGCGACAGGCGAGCAGTACTTC. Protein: CASSEAGLATGEQYF.